This T cell receptor (delta chain) is from a study of human gamma delta and Vdelta1 T cells. This CDR3 contains 18 residues. Trimming pared 0 bases from V and 4 bases from J, leaving 21 bases between. CDR1 TSWWSYY and CDR2 QGS come from the germline V gene. TCRdb re-called clones from the PCR reads using CATT. The sample holds some 13,000 delta-chain clones, about half seen once. Study-wide findings and caveats: Polyclonal Delta One T cells reportedly showed broad cytotoxic targeting of acute myeloid leukemia.

With regard to this clone: Its matching antigen is unknown.

The TCR was taken from a human donor in good health. Sequencing input: Vdelta1 gamma-delta T cells from blood grown in culture (DOT cells). The chain recombines TRDV1 with TRDJ1; D gene unclear. The CDR3 is CALGELRCLGRLIDKLIF. The DNA of the CDR3 is TGTGCTCTTGGGGAACTTAGGTGTCTCGGTCGCTTGATCGATAAACTCATCTTT.